This TCR beta chain was observed in a study of neurological immune-mediated disorders. Broader study findings: HTLV-1-associated myelopathy ranked highest for TCR clonal expansion and multiple sclerosis lowest, beneath healthy controls.

TCRdb called the 5' RACE reads again in MiXCR, with one record for every CDR3 protein. The sample holds about 59,000 distinct CDR3 sequences, more than 9.5% seen once. This clonotype was seen a few times. Its antigen remains unknown. Sequencing used PBMCs. The TCR was taken from a woman aged 55-70 years with HTLV-1-associated myelopathy (HAM/TSP).

The CDR3 loop is CASRFFGAGEEKDTQYF. DNA of the CDR3: TGTGCCAGCAGATTTTTCGGGGCGGGAGAGGAGAAAGATACGCAGTATTTT. The genes are TRBV7-9 and TRBJ2-3, with 7 bases lining up with TRBD2. Germline V gene sequence: CDR1 SEHNR, CDR2 FQNEAQ (reference sequence). J lost 5 bases, V lost 6 bases, and 17 bases had no gene match. The CDR3 is made up of 17 amino acids.